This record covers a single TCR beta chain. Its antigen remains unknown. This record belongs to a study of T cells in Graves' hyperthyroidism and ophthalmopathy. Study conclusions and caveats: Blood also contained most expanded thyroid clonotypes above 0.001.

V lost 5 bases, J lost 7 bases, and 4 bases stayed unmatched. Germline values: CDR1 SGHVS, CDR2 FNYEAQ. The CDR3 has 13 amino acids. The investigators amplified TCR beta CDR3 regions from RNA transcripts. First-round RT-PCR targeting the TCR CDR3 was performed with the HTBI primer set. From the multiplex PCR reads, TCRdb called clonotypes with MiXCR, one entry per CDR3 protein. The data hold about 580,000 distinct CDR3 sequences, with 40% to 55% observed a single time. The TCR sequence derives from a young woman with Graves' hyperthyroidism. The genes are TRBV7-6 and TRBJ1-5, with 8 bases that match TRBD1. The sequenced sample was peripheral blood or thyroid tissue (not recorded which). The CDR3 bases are TGTGCCAGCAGCCGAGGACAGGGCCAGCCCCAGCATTTT. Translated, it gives CASSRGQGQPQHF.